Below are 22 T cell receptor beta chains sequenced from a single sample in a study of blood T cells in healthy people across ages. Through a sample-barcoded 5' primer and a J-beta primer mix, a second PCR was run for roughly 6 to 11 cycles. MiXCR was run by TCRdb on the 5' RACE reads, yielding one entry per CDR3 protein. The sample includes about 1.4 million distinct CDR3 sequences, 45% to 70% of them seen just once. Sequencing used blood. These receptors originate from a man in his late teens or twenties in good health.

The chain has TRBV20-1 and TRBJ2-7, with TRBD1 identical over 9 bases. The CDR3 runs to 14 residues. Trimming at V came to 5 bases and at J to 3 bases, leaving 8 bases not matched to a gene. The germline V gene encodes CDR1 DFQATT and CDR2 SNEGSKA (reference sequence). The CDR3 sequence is CSAPRQGGHYEQYF. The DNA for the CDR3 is TGCAGTGCTCCACGACAGGGGGGGCACTACGAGCAGTACTTC.

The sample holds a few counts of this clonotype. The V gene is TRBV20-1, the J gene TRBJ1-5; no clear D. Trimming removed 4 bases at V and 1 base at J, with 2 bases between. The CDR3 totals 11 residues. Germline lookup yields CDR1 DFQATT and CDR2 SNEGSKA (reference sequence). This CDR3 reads CSAKSNQPQHF. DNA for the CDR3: TGCAGTGCTAAGAGCAATCAGCCCCAGCATTTT.

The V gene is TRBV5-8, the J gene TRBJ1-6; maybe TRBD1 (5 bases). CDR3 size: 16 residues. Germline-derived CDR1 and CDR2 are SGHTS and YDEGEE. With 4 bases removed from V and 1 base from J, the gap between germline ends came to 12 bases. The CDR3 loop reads CASSRLGGSYNSPLHF. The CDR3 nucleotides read TGTGCCAGCAGCCGATTGGGGGGATCCTATAATTCACCCCTCCACTTT.

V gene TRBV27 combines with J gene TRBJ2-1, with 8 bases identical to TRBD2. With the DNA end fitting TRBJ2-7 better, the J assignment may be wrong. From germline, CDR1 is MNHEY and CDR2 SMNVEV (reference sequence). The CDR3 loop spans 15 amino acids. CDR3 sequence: CASSFGTSPNNEQYF. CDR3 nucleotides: TGTGCCAGCAGTTTCGGGACTAGTCCTAACAATGAGCAGTACTTC.

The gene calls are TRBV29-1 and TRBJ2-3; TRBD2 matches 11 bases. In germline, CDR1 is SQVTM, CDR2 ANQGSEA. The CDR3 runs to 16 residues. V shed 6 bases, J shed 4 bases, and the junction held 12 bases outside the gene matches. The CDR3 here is CSVAKGTSGSADTQYF. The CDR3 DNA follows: TGCAGCGTAGCTAAAGGGACTAGCGGTAGTGCAGATACGCAGTATTTT.

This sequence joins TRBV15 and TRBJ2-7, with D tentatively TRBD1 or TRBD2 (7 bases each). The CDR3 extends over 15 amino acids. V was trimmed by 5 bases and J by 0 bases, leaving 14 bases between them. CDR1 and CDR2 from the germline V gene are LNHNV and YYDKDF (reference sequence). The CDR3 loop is CATSPSGTVSYEQYF. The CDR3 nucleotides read TGTGCCACCAGCCCCAGCGGGACAGTCTCCTACGAGCAGTACTTC.

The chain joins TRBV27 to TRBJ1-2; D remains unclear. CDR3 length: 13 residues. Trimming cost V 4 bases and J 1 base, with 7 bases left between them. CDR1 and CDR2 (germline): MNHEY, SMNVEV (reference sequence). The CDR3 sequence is CASSYQINYGYTF. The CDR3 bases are TGTGCCAGCAGTTACCAGATTAACTATGGCTACACCTTC.

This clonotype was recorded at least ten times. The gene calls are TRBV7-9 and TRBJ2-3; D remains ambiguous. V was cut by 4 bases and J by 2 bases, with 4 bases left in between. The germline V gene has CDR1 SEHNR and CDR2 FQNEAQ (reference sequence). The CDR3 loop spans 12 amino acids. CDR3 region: CASSYFTDTQYF. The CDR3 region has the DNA TGTGCCAGCAGCTACTTCACAGATACGCAGTATTTT.

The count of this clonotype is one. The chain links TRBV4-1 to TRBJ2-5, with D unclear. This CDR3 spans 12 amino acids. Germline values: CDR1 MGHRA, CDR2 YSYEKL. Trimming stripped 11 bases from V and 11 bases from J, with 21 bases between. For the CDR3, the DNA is TGCGCCTCGCTGTCGGATCGCTACAAGCAGTACTTC. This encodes CASLSDRYKQYF.

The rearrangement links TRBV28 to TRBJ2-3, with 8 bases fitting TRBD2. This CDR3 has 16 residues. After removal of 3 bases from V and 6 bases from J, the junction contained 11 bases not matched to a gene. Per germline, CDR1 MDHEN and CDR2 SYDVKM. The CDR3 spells CASSFAGGALRDTQYF. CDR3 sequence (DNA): TGTGCCAGCAGTTTCGCGGGGGGAGCCCTTCGGGATACGCAGTATTTT.

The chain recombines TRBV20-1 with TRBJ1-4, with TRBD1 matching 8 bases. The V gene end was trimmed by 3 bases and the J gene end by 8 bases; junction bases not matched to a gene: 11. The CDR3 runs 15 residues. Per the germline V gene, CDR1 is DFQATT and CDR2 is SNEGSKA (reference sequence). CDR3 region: CSARAGQGAGEKLFF. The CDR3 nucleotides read TGCAGTGCTAGGGCGGGGCAGGGGGCCGGGGAAAAACTGTTTTTT.

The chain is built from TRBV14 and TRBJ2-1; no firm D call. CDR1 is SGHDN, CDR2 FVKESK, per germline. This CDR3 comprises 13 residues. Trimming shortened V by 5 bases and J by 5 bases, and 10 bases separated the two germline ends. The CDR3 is CASSTHNDNEQFF. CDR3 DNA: TGTGCCAGCAGCACTCACAATGACAATGAGCAGTTCTTC.

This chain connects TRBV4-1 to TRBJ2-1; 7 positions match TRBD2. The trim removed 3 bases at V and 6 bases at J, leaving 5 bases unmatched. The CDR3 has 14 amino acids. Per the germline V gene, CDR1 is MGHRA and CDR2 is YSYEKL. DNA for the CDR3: TGCGCCAGCAGCCAGTCGGGAGGTTTCAATGAGCAGTTCTTC. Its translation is CASSQSGGFNEQFF.

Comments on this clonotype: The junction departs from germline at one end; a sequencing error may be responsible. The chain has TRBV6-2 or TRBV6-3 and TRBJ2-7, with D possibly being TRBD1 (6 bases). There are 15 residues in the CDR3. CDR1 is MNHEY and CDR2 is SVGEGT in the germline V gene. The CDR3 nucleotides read TGTGCCGGCAGTTACGGTCGGGACACTTACTACGAGCAGTACTTC. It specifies CAGSYGRDTYYEQYF.

The CDR3 loop is CASSSTGRLHEQYF. CDR3 coding DNA: TGTGCCAGCAGTTCAACAGGGAGGCTGCACGAGCAGTACTTC. This chain connects TRBV7-9 to TRBJ2-7, with D possibly called TRBD1 or TRBD2 (6 bases each). The length of the CDR3 is 14 residues. From germline, CDR1 is SEHNR and CDR2 FQNEAQ (reference sequence). V was clipped by 6 bases and J by 5 bases, with 17 bases between them.

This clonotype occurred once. CDR3 sequence reads: CASSEGKGRNYGYTF. The CDR3 DNA is TGTGCCAGCAGTGAGGGAAAGGGCCGAAACTATGGCTACACCTTC. The V call is TRBV25-1, the J call TRBJ1-2; D remains ambiguous. V lost 3 bases and J lost 2, with 13 bases in between. Germline V lookup: CDR1 MGHDK, CDR2 SYGVNS. CDR3 length equals 15 residues.

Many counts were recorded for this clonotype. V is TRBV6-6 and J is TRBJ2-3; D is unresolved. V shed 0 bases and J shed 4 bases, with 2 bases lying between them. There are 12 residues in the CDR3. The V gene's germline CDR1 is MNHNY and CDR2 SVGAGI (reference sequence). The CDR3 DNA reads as TGTGCCAGCAGTTACTCTTCAGATACGCAGTATTTT. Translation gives CASSYSSDTQYF.

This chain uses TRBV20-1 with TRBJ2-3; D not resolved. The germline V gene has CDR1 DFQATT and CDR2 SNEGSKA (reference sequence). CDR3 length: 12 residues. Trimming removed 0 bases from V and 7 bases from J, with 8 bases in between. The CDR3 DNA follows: TGCAGTGCTAGAGAAGATTGGTATACGCAGTATTTT. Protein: CSAREDWYTQYF.

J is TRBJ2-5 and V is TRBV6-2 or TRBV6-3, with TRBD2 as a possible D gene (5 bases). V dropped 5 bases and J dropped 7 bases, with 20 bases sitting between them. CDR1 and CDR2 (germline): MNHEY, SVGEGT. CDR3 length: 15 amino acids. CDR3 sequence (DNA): TGTGCCAGCAGTCCCACTCAGGCCAGCCGGGGGACCCAGTACTTC. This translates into CASSPTQASRGTQYF.

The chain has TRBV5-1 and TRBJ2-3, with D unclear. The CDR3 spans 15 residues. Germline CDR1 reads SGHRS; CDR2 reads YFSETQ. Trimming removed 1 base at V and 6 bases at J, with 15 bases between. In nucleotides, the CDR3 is TGCGCCAGCAGCTTGAGTGGGCTAGTTATGGATACGCAGTATTTT. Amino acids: CASSLSGLVMDTQYF.

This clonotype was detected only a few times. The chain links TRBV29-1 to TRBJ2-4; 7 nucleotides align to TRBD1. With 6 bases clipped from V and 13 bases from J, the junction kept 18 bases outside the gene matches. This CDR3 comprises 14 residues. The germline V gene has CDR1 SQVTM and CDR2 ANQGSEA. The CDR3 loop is CSVKSTGLFNEQYF. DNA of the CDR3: TGCAGCGTAAAATCGACAGGGCTTTTTAATGAGCAGTACTTC.

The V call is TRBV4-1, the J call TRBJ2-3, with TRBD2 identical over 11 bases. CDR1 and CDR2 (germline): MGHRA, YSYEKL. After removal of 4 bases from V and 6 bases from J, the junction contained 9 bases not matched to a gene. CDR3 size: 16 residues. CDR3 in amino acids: CASSPYSGRDGDTQYF. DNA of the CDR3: TGCGCCAGCAGCCCCTATAGCGGGAGGGATGGGGATACGCAGTATTTT.